The sequence of this T cell receptor (beta chain) was determined in a study of blood T cell repertoires in COVID-19. Trimming took 5 bases from V and 14 from J, leaving 14 bases between them. There are 11 residues in the CDR3. Assay used: immunoSEQ multiplex PCR; TCRdb lists only in-frame clones, some missing. The table has about 190,000 clones, 85% to 90% seen once. The specimen was peripheral blood. The rearrangement joins TRBV5-7 to TRBJ1-5; no definite D call. TRBV5-7 is given ORF status, its function remaining uncertain. The source is a human donor in a cohort sampled during active COVID-19. The CDR3 reads CASRFTPEEHF. CDR3 coding DNA: TGTGCCAGCAGGTTTACACCCGAGGAGCATTTT.